The 27 T cell receptor beta chains listed next were all sequenced from one sample in a study of T cells in Graves' hyperthyroidism and ophthalmopathy. Researchers amplified the TCR beta CDR3 regions from RNA transcripts. The HTBI primer set was used in a first-round RT-PCR of the TCR CDR3. Each CDR3 protein is one row after TCRdb ran MiXCR on the multiplex PCR reads. The sample holds 200,000 to 250,000 distinct CDR3 sequences; less than 20% are singletons and the top ten take 40% to 65%. The sample consisted of blood. The receptors originated from a woman in her 50s with Graves' hyperthyroidism.

This clonotype has just a few counts. V gene TRBV6-1 combines with J gene TRBJ1-1; D is perhaps TRBD1 (5 bases). This CDR3 spans 14 amino acids. Per germline, CDR1 MNHNS and CDR2 SASEGT. Trimming pared 5 bases from V and 11 bases from J, leaving 21 bases between. This chain's CDR3 is CASSPPGSGRSAFF. The CDR3 DNA sequence: TGTGCCAGCAGTCCCCCAGGGTCAGGAAGGTCTGCTTTCTTT.

This clonotype was counted only a few times. The chain links TRBV5-6 to TRBJ2-7; the D gene is possibly TRBD2 (6 bases). With 0 bases removed from V and 5 bases from J, the gap between germline ends came to 9 bases. Germline CDR1 is SGHDT and CDR2 is YYEEEE. This CDR3 contains 13 residues. The CDR3 reads CASSLGRRDEQYF. The DNA of the CDR3 is TGTGCCAGCAGCTTGGGCAGGAGGGACGAGCAGTACTTC.

This clonotype was seen a handful of times. The V gene is TRBV12-3 or TRBV12-4, the J gene TRBJ2-2; weak D call: TRBD1 (5 bases). The CDR3 spans 13 residues. Trimming took off 7 bases at V and 7 bases at J, with 13 bases between the two ends. The CDR3 region is CASNKQDRGELFF. As DNA, the CDR3 is TGTGCCAGCAACAAACAGGACCGCGGGGAGCTGTTTTTT.

This clonotype was observed a handful of times. V and J are TRBV20-1 and TRBJ1-6; tentatively, D is TRBD1 (6 bases). Trimming left V 3 bases short and J 5 bases short, with 14 bases between. Per germline, CDR1 DFQATT and CDR2 SNEGSKA (reference sequence). There are 15 residues in the CDR3. In nucleotides, the CDR3 is TGCAGTGCTAGGCGTCAGGGGTTTGATAATTCACCCCTCCACTTT. It codes for CSARRQGFDNSPLHF.

In its sample, this clonotype was seen many times. This chain joins TRBV2 and TRBJ1-2; TRBD1 aligns across 8 bases. CDR1 is SNHLY, CDR2 FYNNEI, per germline. The trim removed 6 bases at V and 3 bases at J, leaving 6 bases unmatched. This CDR3 comprises 14 residues. DNA of the CDR3: TGTGCCAGCAGGTCAGGGGGCCGGTACTATGGCTACACCTTC. Amino acids: CASRSGGRYYGYTF.

The table lists this clonotype with a few counts. The rearrangement joins TRBV6-1 to TRBJ2-3, with D perhaps TRBD2 (6 bases). Trimming shortened V by 10 bases and J by 6 bases, and 17 bases separated the two germline ends. Germline V lookup: CDR1 MNHNS, CDR2 SASEGT. This CDR3 has 13 amino acids. The CDR3 spells CATRLGGGDTQYF. CDR3 nucleotide sequence: TGTGCCACCCGTCTGGGGGGTGGGGATACGCAGTATTTT.

The chain combines TRBV28 with TRBJ2-7; D may be TRBD1 (6 bases). This CDR3 contains 14 residues. Germline V gives CDR1 MDHEN, CDR2 SYDVKM. V lost 2 bases and J 3 bases, leaving 11 bases between the germline ends. CDR3 sequence: CASSLTGTLYEQYF. In DNA form, the CDR3 reads TGTGCCAGCAGTTTAACAGGGACCCTCTACGAGCAGTACTTC.

Only a few counts were recorded for this clonotype. The genes are TRBV20-1 and TRBJ2-7, with unresolved D. The CDR3 contains 13 residues. The germline V gene has CDR1 DFQATT and CDR2 SNEGSKA (reference sequence). The V end lost 6 bases, the J end lost 3 bases, and 15 bases lay between the germline ends. CDR3 residues: CSANLPVHYEQYF. Here the CDR3 DNA reads TGCAGTGCAAATCTACCGGTCCACTACGAGCAGTACTTC.

This clonotype appeared many times. The chain recombines TRBV5-6 with TRBJ2-5; D possibly corresponds to TRBD1 (6 bases). The CDR3 is 14 amino acids. CDR1 is SGHDT, CDR2 YYEEEE, per germline. Trimming took 2 bases from V and 2 from J, leaving 10 bases between them. The CDR3 region is CASSLKGGQETQYF. The CDR3 DNA reads TGTGCCAGCAGCTTAAAAGGGGGACAAGAGACCCAGTACTTC.

This clonotype was recorded at least ten times. The chain joins TRBV3-1 to TRBJ2-7; no firm D call. The CDR3 consists of 14 residues. The V end lost 3 bases, the J end lost 1 base, and 10 bases lay between the germline ends. The V gene's germline CDR1 is LGHDT and CDR2 YNNKEL (reference sequence). The CDR3 DNA sequence: TGTGCCAGCAGCCAGGCTCCAGGTTCCTACGAGCAGTACTTC. It specifies CASSQAPGSYEQYF.

This clonotype was recorded many times. The chain is built from TRBV20-1 and TRBJ1-6, with TRBD1 as a possible D gene (5 bases). Deletions cut 5 bases from V and 9 bases from J, with 14 bases between. The CDR3 consists of 13 residues. The germline gives CDR1 DFQATT, CDR2 SNEGSKA (reference sequence). The CDR3 DNA reads as TGCAGTGCTCGTACCAGGGAGGGTTCACCCCTCCACTTT. This encodes CSARTREGSPLHF.

Note on this clonotype: At one end, the junction sequence differs from germline, possibly due to a read error. V is TRBV7-2 and J is TRBJ2-7, with 11 nucleotides matching TRBD2. The CDR3 is made up of 15 amino acids. The V gene's germline CDR1 is SGHTA and CDR2 FQGNSA. For the CDR3, the DNA is TGCGCCAGCAGCCGAGGGACTAGCGGAACCTACGAGCAGTACTTC. This sequence encodes CASSRGTSGTYEQYF.

This clonotype was recorded many times. The genes are TRBV7-2 and TRBJ2-5; possibly TRBD2 for D (6 bases). Trimming cost V 5 bases and J 1 base, with 14 bases left between them. Germline CDR1 and CDR2: SGHTA and FQGNSA. This CDR3 comprises 15 residues. The CDR3: CASSPGGVSQETQYF. Written as DNA, the CDR3 is TGTGCCAGCAGCCCAGGAGGGGTGAGCCAAGAGACCCAGTACTTC. The full variable domain, completed using reference TRBV7-2 and TRBJ2-5, is GAGVSQSPSNKVTEKGKDVELRCDPISGHTALYWYRQSLGQGLEFLIYFQGNSAPDKSGLPSDRFSAERTGGSVSTLTIQRTQQEDSAVYLCASSPGGVSQETQYFGPGTRLLVL.

This rearrangement joins TRBV28 to TRBJ2-1, with a weak D call TRBD1 (7 bases). Germline CDR1 MDHEN, CDR2 SYDVKM. Deletions cut 3 bases from V and 5 bases from J, with 14 bases between. This CDR3 region has 15 residues. CDR3 protein: CASSFGRGVDNEQFF. CDR3 DNA: TGTGCCAGCAGTTTCGGCAGGGGGGTGGACAATGAGCAGTTCTTC.

This clonotype was counted at least ten times. The chain combines TRBV6-1 with TRBJ2-7, with D perhaps assigned TRBD1 or TRBD2 (6 bases each). The CDR3 contains 14 residues. Germline assignment: CDR1 MNHNS and CDR2 SASEGT. Deletions cut 7 bases from V and 6 bases from J, with 19 bases between. The CDR3 DNA reads TGTGCCAGCACCGGAGTGGAGGGGGTTGGCGAGCAGTACTTC. Protein sequence: CASTGVEGVGEQYF.

The chain combines TRBV14 with TRBJ2-4, with a possible D match to TRBD2 (5 bases). Trimming left V 4 bases short and J 0 bases short, with 10 bases between. In germline, CDR1 is SGHDN, CDR2 FVKESK. The CDR3 sequence is 15 residues long. The CDR3 protein is CASSPAGVAKNIQYF. The CDR3 nucleotides are TGTGCCAGCAGCCCGGCCGGGGTAGCCAAAAACATTCAGTACTTC.

This clonotype was seen just once. This chain connects TRBV7-3 to TRBJ1-1; D gene ambiguous. V shed 5 bases and J shed 5 bases, with 12 bases lying between them. CDR1 is SGHTA and CDR2 is FQGTGA in the germline V gene. The CDR3 loop spans 13 amino acids. CDR3 bases: TGTGCCAGCAGCCCCCCGGGAGGGACTGAAGCTTTCTTT. Translation gives CASSPPGGTEAFF.

This clonotype was seen many times. The CDR3 region has the DNA TGCGCCAGCAGCTTGCGGGAAGCGGGGGGAGCTTTCTTT. It is translated as CASSLREAGGAFF. The rearrangement links TRBV5-1 to TRBJ1-1; weak D call: TRBD1 (5 bases). Between the trimmed V and J ends, which lost 1 base and 10 bases, there was a span of 14 bases. Germline V gene data show CDR1 as SGHRS and CDR2 as YFSETQ. CDR3 length: 13 amino acids.

This chain links TRBV10-3 with TRBJ1-3; perhaps TRBD1 as D (6 bases). V was trimmed by 6 bases and J by 2 bases, leaving 11 bases between them. In germline, CDR1 is ENHRY, CDR2 SYGVKD. CDR3 length: 14 residues. This CDR3 is CAIRAQGTGNTIYF. The CDR3 DNA reads TGTGCCATCAGGGCACAGGGAACTGGAAACACCATATATTTT.

This clonotype was detected a few times. J is TRBJ2-7 and V is TRBV11-3, with no clear D. CDR1 is SGHNT, CDR2 YENEEA, per germline. The CDR3 is 11 residues long. V lost 5 bases to trimming and J lost 3 bases, with 5 bases between them. The DNA of the CDR3 is TGTGCCAGCAGCCGAGTCTACGAGCAGTACTTC. Protein product: CASSRVYEQYF. Full variable domain (outside the CDR3, taken from reference TRBV11-3 and TRBJ2-7): EAGVVQSPRYKIIEKKQPVAFWCNPISGHNTLYWYLQNLGQGPELLIRYENEEAVDDSQLPKDRFSAERLKGVDSTLKIQPAELGDSAVYLCASSRVYEQYFGPGTRLTVT.

The rearrangement links TRBV20-1 to TRBJ1-2, with 10 bases fitting TRBD1. This CDR3 spans 12 amino acids. With V trimmed by 3 bases and J by 10 bases, 5 bases remained unmatched. Germline V CDR1 and CDR2: DFQATT, SNEGSKA (reference sequence). CDR3 nucleotides: TGCAGTGCTAGCAAGACAGGGGGCGACTACACCTTC. Translation gives CSASKTGGDYTF.

This clonotype was observed many times. The chain uses TRBV15 and TRBJ2-7; weak D call: TRBD2 (6 bases). This CDR3 comprises 15 residues. V lost 0 bases, J lost 6 bases, and 15 bases lay in between. CDR1 LNHNV and CDR2 YYDKDF come from the germline V gene (reference sequence). For the CDR3, the DNA is TGTGCCACCAGCAGAGATACGACTAGGGTTGGCGAGCAGTACTTC. It is translated as CATSRDTTRVGEQYF.

This clonotype was recorded at least ten times. The V and J genes are TRBV4-1 and TRBJ1-1, with D perhaps TRBD1 (5 bases). Per the germline V gene, CDR1 is MGHRA and CDR2 is YSYEKL. This CDR3 spans 14 amino acids. The V gene lost 3 bases and the J gene lost 6 bases, with 14 bases spanning the gap. CDR3: CASSHPGDGAEAFF. The CDR3, as DNA: TGCGCCAGCAGCCACCCGGGGGACGGCGCTGAAGCTTTCTTT.

This clonotype was counted many times. This chain uses TRBV12-5 with TRBJ2-7; 8 nucleotides match TRBD1. CDR3 length: 15 amino acids. J gave up 2 bases and V 4 bases, and 7 bases lay outside the gene matches. Germline V lookup: CDR1 LGHNT, CDR2 FRNRAP. CDR3 in amino acids: CASGSTQQGAYEQYF. CDR3 DNA sequence: TGTGCTAGTGGTTCCACTCAACAGGGGGCCTACGAGCAGTACTTC.

Comments on this clonotype: It may be a read error: a sequence one base away is much more abundant. The rearrangement links TRBV12-3 or TRBV12-4 to TRBJ2-1, with TRBD2 as a possible D gene (6 bases). V was pared by 6 bases and J by 4 bases, with 19 bases between. This CDR3 contains 16 residues. This chain's CDR3 is CASSPTSSGTYNEQFF. CDR3 coding DNA: TGTGCCAGCAGCCCCACCTCCTCGGGGACTTACAATGAGCAGTTCTTC.

This clonotype was recorded many times. The chain recombines TRBV11-3 with TRBJ1-2, with D hard to call. Per germline, CDR1 SGHNT and CDR2 YENEEA. Trimming took 2 bases from V and 6 from J, leaving 19 bases between them. The CDR3 is made up of 16 amino acids. The CDR3 DNA reads as TGTGCCAGCAGCTTACTCGCGCGTCTATCTTGGCATGGCTACACCTTC. Amino acids: CASSLLARLSWHGYTF. The whole variable domain, filled in from reference TRBV11-3 and TRBJ1-2, reads EAGVVQSPRYKIIEKKQPVAFWCNPISGHNTLYWYLQNLGQGPELLIRYENEEAVDDSQLPKDRFSAERLKGVDSTLKIQPAELGDSAVYLCASSLLARLSWHGYTFGSGTRLTVV.

This clonotype was seen a few times. This chain joins TRBV19 and TRBJ1-3; possibly TRBD1 for D (6 bases). CDR3 length: 14 residues. Germline V gene data show CDR1 as LNHDA and CDR2 as SQIVND (reference sequence). Trimming took off 3 bases at V and 8 bases at J, with 14 bases between the two ends. In DNA, the CDR3 is TGTGCCAGTAGTATGGGAGACAGGACGGACACCATATATTTT. This gives the protein CASSMGDRTDTIYF.